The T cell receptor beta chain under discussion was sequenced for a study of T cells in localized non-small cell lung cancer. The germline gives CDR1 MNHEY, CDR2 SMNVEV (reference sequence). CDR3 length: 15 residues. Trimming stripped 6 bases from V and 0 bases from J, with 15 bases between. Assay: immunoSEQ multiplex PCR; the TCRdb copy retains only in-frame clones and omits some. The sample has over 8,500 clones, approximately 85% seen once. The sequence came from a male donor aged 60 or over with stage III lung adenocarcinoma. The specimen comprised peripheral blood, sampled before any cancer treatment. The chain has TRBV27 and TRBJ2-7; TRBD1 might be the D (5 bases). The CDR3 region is CASSPRDKRSYEQYF. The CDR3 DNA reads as TGTGCCAGCAGCCCCAGGGATAAACGCTCCTACGAGCAGTACTTC.